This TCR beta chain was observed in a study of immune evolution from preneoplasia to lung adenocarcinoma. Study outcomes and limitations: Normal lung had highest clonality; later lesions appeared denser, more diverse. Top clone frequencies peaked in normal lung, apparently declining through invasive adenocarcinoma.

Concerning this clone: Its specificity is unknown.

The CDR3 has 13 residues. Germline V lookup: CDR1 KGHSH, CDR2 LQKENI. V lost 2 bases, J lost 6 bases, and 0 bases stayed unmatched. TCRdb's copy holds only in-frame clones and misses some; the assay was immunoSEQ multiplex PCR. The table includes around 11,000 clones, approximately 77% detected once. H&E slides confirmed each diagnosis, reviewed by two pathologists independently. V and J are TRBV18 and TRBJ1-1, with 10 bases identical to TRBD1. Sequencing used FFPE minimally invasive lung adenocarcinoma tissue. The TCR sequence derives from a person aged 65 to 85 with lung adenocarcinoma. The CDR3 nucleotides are TGTGCCAGCTCACCAGGACAGGGGGCTGAAGCTTTCTTT. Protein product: CASSPGQGAEAFF. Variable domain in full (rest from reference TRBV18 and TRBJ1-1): NAGVMQNPRHLVRRRGQEARLRCSPMKGHSHVYWYRQLPEEGLKFMVYLQKENIIDESGMPKERFSAEFPKEGPSILRIQQVVRGDSAAYFCASSPGQGAEAFFGQGTRLTVV.